This note documents a single T cell receptor (beta chain) sequence. This entry is derived from a study of technical replicates of blood from a handful of donors. Germline V lookup: CDR1 SGHRS, CDR2 YFSETQ. The CDR3 has 11 amino acids. Trimming pared 1 base from V and 8 bases from J, leaving 4 bases between. Assay used: immunoSEQ multiplex PCR; TCRdb lists only in-frame clones, some missing. The sample has around 100,000 clones, around 95% seen once. The receptor was isolated from a human donor in good health. The sample was T cells isolated from PBMCs. This chain joins TRBV5-1 and TRBJ2-1; D is unresolved. CDR3 amino acids: CASSLYDEQFF. CDR3 sequence (DNA): TGCGCCAGCAGCTTGTATGATGAGCAGTTCTTC.